This TCR beta chain was recovered during a study of cytomegalovirus exposure and HLA in healthy donors. This clone was seen more than once but under ten times. The antigen remains undetermined. Amplification used 60 Vbeta primers and 13 Jbeta primers. Produced via immunoSEQ multiplex PCR; TCRdb's table is partial and in-frame only. The repertoire has around 160,000 clones, 80% of them found once; the top ten carry about 2%. This CDR3 is built from 18 residues. Germline lookup yields CDR1 SGHDT and CDR2 YYEEEE. The V gene lost 3 bases and the J gene lost 0 bases, with 19 bases spanning the gap. Findings and limits, study-wide: HLA-A and HLA-B allele assignments for most subjects were reportedly predicted accurately using TCR beta sequences. A later analysis linked about 17,000 TCR beta sequences to HLA alleles at 0.05 false discovery rate.

Sampled while nominally healthy, donors likely had unrecorded immune exposures. The V and J genes are TRBV5-6 and TRBJ1-5; D remains unclear. The sample consisted of PBMCs. The TCR comes from a human donor in good health. CDR3 amino acids: CASSSMGRSVYSNQPQHF. CDR3 nucleotides: TGTGCCAGCAGCTCGATGGGCCGATCCGTATATAGCAATCAGCCCCAGCATTTT.